This T cell receptor beta chain was documented in a study of shared clonotypes between healthy human individuals. Study conclusions and caveats: Clonotype sharing among donors was thought likely to change with sequencing depth.

CD4+ cell separation produced CD45RA+ naive and CD45RA-negative memory subsets. V was clipped by 3 bases and J by 3 bases, with 9 bases between them. Germline lookup yields CDR1 SGHRS and CDR2 YFSETQ. This CDR3 is 14 amino acids long. Under the authors' procedure: ImmunoSEQ junction-only sequences lacked quality scores, so their filtering differed. The assay was immunoSEQ multiplex PCR, and TCRdb's table has in-frame clones only and misses some. That table is the source of V, J and clone size, and D and trimming were worked out from the DNA. Altogether 2 million to 2.5 million clones are present, over 90% being singletons, with the ten largest covering roughly 0.36%. About this clone: The antigen remains unidentified.

The sample was naive CD4+ T cells from PBMCs. Noted subset: CD45RA+ positively selected. V and J are TRBV5-1 and TRBJ2-2; D is undetermined. This TCR was sampled from a man younger than 35 in good health. Some clones in this sample may be carry-over from other donors' samples. This CDR3 reads CASSSSPDTGELFF. Written as DNA, the CDR3 is TGCGCCAGCAGCTCGTCACCGGACACCGGGGAGCTGTTTTTT.